The 11 T cell receptor beta chains below were found in one sample sequenced in a study of blood T cells in healthy people across ages. Through a sample-barcoded 5' primer and a J-beta primer mix, a second PCR was run for roughly 6 to 11 cycles. Each CDR3 protein gets one entry after TCRdb re-called the 5' RACE reads with MiXCR. The profile shows approximately 940,000 distinct CDR3 sequences, about 48% of them singletons. Input material: blood. Every receptor here comes from a young man in good health.

V is TRBV28 and J is TRBJ1-5; D might be TRBD1 (6 bases). CDR1 is MDHEN, CDR2 SYDVKM, per germline. Trimming cost V 8 bases and J 1 base, with 21 bases left between them. The CDR3 contains 17 residues. The CDR3 here is CASRSSEQGRSNQPQHF. The CDR3 DNA is TGTGCCAGCCGCAGTTCTGAACAGGGACGAAGCAATCAGCCCCAGCATTTT.

The rearrangement joins TRBV7-2 to TRBJ2-1; 8 nucleotides agree with TRBD2. V shed 1 base, J shed 4 bases, and the junction held 9 bases outside the gene matches. This CDR3 spans 17 amino acids. Germline CDR1 reads SGHTA; CDR2 reads FQGNSA. CDR3 in amino acids: CASSLGLSGGRYNEQFF. CDR3 DNA sequence: TGTGCCAGCAGCTTAGGTCTGAGCGGGGGAAGATACAATGAGCAGTTCTTC.

Concerning this clonotype itself: A read error is possible here, since a much larger clone lies one base away. The rearrangement links TRBV12-5 to TRBJ2-1; weak D call: TRBD2 (7 bases). Germline V gene data show CDR1 as LGHNT and CDR2 as FRNRAP. V lost 9 bases to trimming and J lost 7 bases, with 19 bases between them. The CDR3 has 14 residues. This CDR3 reads CARGAGASGNEQFF. CDR3 bases: TGTGCTAGGGGGGCGGGGGCGTCGGGGAATGAGCAGTTCTTC. Full variable domain (missing parts from reference TRBV12-5 and TRBJ2-1): DARVTQTPRHKVTEMGQEVTMRCQPILGHNTVFWYRQTMMQGLELLAYFRNRAPLDDSGMPKDRFSAEMPDATLATLKIQPSEPRDSAVYFCARGAGASGNEQFFGPGTRLTVL.

The gene calls are TRBV30 and TRBJ2-1; tentatively, D is TRBD1 (6 bases). Germline V gene data show CDR1 as GTSNPN and CDR2 as SVGIG (reference sequence). V was shortened by 0 bases and J by 7 bases, with 16 bases between the two germline ends. CDR3 size: 15 residues. CDR3 loop: CAWSVEEGDLNEQFF. CDR3 DNA: TGTGCCTGGAGTGTAGAAGAGGGGGATCTAAATGAGCAGTTCTTC.

The chain recombines TRBV20-1 with TRBJ1-5; D is perhaps TRBD1 (5 bases). V lost 0 bases and J lost 2, with 11 bases in between. Germline assignment: CDR1 DFQATT and CDR2 SNEGSKA (reference sequence). This CDR3 has 15 amino acids. CDR3: CSARDREVGNQPQHF. The CDR3 coding sequence is TGCAGTGCTAGAGACAGGGAAGTGGGCAATCAGCCCCAGCATTTT.

V gene TRBV7-2 combines with J gene TRBJ2-1; 8 nucleotides match TRBD1. V lost 5 bases to trimming and J lost 10 bases; unmatched junction nucleotides: 7. The CDR3 loop spans 13 amino acids. Germline lookup yields CDR1 SGHTA and CDR2 FQGNSA. The CDR3, as DNA: TGTGCCAGCAGCGGCCAGGGGGCCTGGGAGCAGTTCTTC. Residues: CASSGQGAWEQFF.

The chain carries TRBV10-3 and TRBJ1-5; TRBD1 agrees at 8 bases. From germline, CDR1 is ENHRY and CDR2 SYGVKD. There are 16 residues in the CDR3. V gave up 10 bases and J gave up 1 base; unmatched junction bases: 12. The CDR3 loop reads CATSATGGPSNQPQHF. Here the CDR3 DNA reads TGTGCCACCTCCGCTACAGGGGGTCCGAGCAATCAGCCCCAGCATTTT.

Comments on this clonotype: One end of the junction varies from germline; a read error may be responsible. The chain carries TRBV20-1 and TRBJ1-2, with TRBD1 matching 12 bases. Germline values: CDR1 DFQATT, CDR2 SNEGSKA (reference sequence). The CDR3 is 15 amino acids. CDR3 nucleotides: TGCAGTGCTAGGGGGGACAGGGGGCTCAGCTATGGCCACACCTTC. Translated: CSARGDRGLSYGHTF.

This chain joins TRBV7-8 and TRBJ2-1; a possible D gene is TRBD2 (5 bases). V was clipped by 5 bases and J by 5 bases, with 13 bases between them. Germline loops: CDR1 SGHVS, CDR2 FQNEAQ. The CDR3 consists of 14 residues. The CDR3 sequence is CASSTPGVNNEQFF. DNA of the CDR3: TGTGCCAGCAGCACGCCCGGGGTTAACAATGAGCAGTTCTTC.

This clonotype was counted only a few times. This chain joins TRBV19 and TRBJ1-1; D is unclear. Trimming cost V 3 bases and J 4 bases, with 9 bases left between them. Germline V CDR1 and CDR2: LNHDA, SQIVND (reference sequence). The CDR3 runs to 13 residues. CDR3 residues: CASSMTGITEAFF. CDR3 bases: TGTGCCAGTAGTATGACGGGGATCACTGAAGCTTTCTTT. Together with reference TRBV19 and TRBJ1-1, the CDR3 gives the full variable domain: DGGITQSPKYLFRKEGQNVTLSCEQNLNHDAMYWYRQDPGQGLRLIYYSQIVNDFQKGDIAEGYSVSREKKESFPLTVTSAQKNPTAFYLCASSMTGITEAFFGQGTRLTVV.

Concerning this clonotype itself: The junction departs from germline at one end; a sequencing error may be responsible. The V and J genes are TRBV6-4 and TRBJ2-1; D tentatively fits TRBD1 or TRBD2 (5 bases each). The germline gives CDR1 MRHNA, CDR2 SNTAGT. The CDR3 loop spans 14 amino acids. The CDR3 sequence is CASSDAGGNKEQFF. Written as DNA, the CDR3 is TGTGCCAGCAGTGACGCTGGGGGAAACAAGGAGCAGTTCTTC.